Listed below are T cell receptor beta chains from one sample, sequenced in a study of blood T cell repertoires in COVID-19. Measured with immunoSEQ multiplex PCR; TCRdb has only the in-frame clones, and not every one. The sample shows 65,000 to 85,000 clones, 79% of them seen only once. What was sequenced was peripheral blood. These receptor sequences come from a woman of 80 years or more with active or convalescent COVID-19. Each CDR3 is given with its conserved first and last residue. D genes are given only for firm matches. Rows may omit the clone size; those that give it use once, few, many or a size class.

>TRBV28|NA|TRBJ2-7|NA
TGTGCCAGCAATCCGGCCGGACAGCCCTACGAGCAGTACTTC
CASNPAGQPYEQYF
>TRBV10-3|NA|TRBJ1-2|few
TGTGCCATCAGTGGGGCTCGCTATGGCTACACCTTC
CAISGARYGYTF
>TRBV20-1|TRBD2|TRBJ2-1|once
TGCAGTGCTAGTACTAGCGGACAATTAGATGAGCAGTTCTTC
CSASTSGQLDEQFF
>TRBV5-5|NA|TRBJ2-1|NA
TGTGCCAGCAGCCCTACAGGGAGCTCCTACAATGAGCAGTTCTTC
CASSPTGSSYNEQFF
>TRBV6-6|NA|TRBJ2-3|NA
TGTGCCAGCAGTTACGGCAGGGCTGAGGATACGCAGTATTTT
CASSYGRAEDTQYF
>TRBV28|NA|TRBJ2-2|NA
TGTGCCAGCAGTTTGAGGGCAGCGAACACCGGGGAGCTGTTTTTT
CASSLRAANTGELFF
>TRBV6-2/TRBV6-3|NA|TRBJ1-1|NA
TGTGCCAGCAGTTACTCGACTGGTAACACTGAAGCTTTCTTT
CASSYSTGNTEAFF
>TRBV15|NA|TRBJ2-1|NA
TGTGCCACCAGCATTTCCCAGTTCTCGGAGCAGTTCTTC
CATSISQFSEQFF
>TRBV28|TRBD1|TRBJ2-6|NA
TGTGCCAGCTGCAGGGACAGGGAGAGTGGGGCCAACGTCCTGACTTTC
CASCRDRESGANVLTF
>TRBV5-1|NA|TRBJ1-1|few
TGCGCCAGCAGCTTGGCTGCGACGACCCGGGTCTTAAACACTGAAGCTTTCTTT
CASSLAATTRVLNTEAFF
>TRBV6-5|TRBD1|TRBJ1-6|few
TGTGCCAGCAGGGACAGGGCCGATTCACCCCTCCACTTT
CASRDRADSPLHF
>TRBV5-5|NA|TRBJ1-1|NA
TGTGCCAGCAGCTTGCCAGGGGTTGGAACTGAAGCTTTCTTT
CASSLPGVGTEAFF
>TRBV5-1|TRBD1|TRBJ1-2|few
TGCGCCAGCAGCCGGGGACAGGGGGTCTCTGGCTACACCTTC
CASSRGQGVSGYTF
>TRBV2|TRBD2|TRBJ2-5|NA
TGTGCCAGCAGCTCCAGACTAGCGCGCGACCAAGAGACCCAGTACTTC
CASSSRLARDQETQYF
>TRBV18|TRBD1|TRBJ2-3|NA
TGTGCCAGCGGAAAATTGTCAGGGGGAGCAGATACGCAGTATTTT
CASGKLSGGADTQYF
>TRBV4-1|NA|TRBJ2-7|NA
TGCGCCAGCAGCCAAGCATGGCTCTACGAGCAGTACTTC
CASSQAWLYEQYF
>TRBV7-7|NA|TRBJ1-5|NA
TGTGCCAGCAGCTTAGATTCCGGGCAGCCCCAGCATTTT
CASSLDSGQPQHF
>TRBV28|TRBD2|TRBJ2-3|NA
TGTGCCAGCAGGTTGCGGGGCGGGAGTGAGTGGATCACAGATACGCAGTATTTT
CASRLRGGSEWITDTQYF
>TRBV4-1|TRBD1|TRBJ1-5|NA
TGCGCCAGCAGCCAAGGGACAGGGGCTCAGCCCCAGCATTTT
CASSQGTGAQPQHF
>TRBV18|TRBD1|TRBJ1-6|NA
TGTGCCAGCTCACCTACGGACAGGGGGCTCGGTTCACCCCTCCACTTT
CASSPTDRGLGSPLHF
>TRBV5-8|TRBD1|TRBJ2-1|NA
TGTGCCAGCAGCCGGGGGGACAGGGAAAATGAGCAGTTCTTC
CASSRGDRENEQFF
>TRBV6-5|TRBD1|TRBJ1-1|NA
TGTGCCAGCAGTACCCGACAGGGTATGAACACTGAAGCTTTCTTT
CASSTRQGMNTEAFF
>TRBV5-1|TRBD1|TRBJ2-7|NA
TGCGCCAGCAACACCCCGTCCGATTGGACAGGGGGTAGGTACGAGCAGTACTTC
CASNTPSDWTGGRYEQYF
>TRBV14|TRBD1|TRBJ1-4|NA
TGTGCCAGCAGCCGGACAGGGGACGGCCTTAATGAAAAACTGTTTTTT
CASSRTGDGLNEKLFF
>TRBV5-1|TRBD1|TRBJ2-2|NA
TGCGCCAGCAGCTCCGGACAGGCACAGGGCGGGGAGCTGTTTTTT
CASSSGQAQGGELFF
>TRBV28|NA|TRBJ2-5|NA
TGTGCCAGCATGACTCCCAGAGAGACCCAGTACTTC
CASMTPRETQYF
>TRBV7-9|TRBD1|TRBJ2-7|NA
TGTGCCAGCAGCTTATGGGGGACAGGGGGCTTCGAGCAGTACTTC
CASSLWGTGGFEQYF
>TRBV3-1/TRBV3-2|TRBD1|TRBJ1-1|NA
TGTGCCAGCAGTAAGGACAGGGACACTGAAGCTTTCTTT
CASSKDRDTEAFF
>TRBV23-1|TRBD1|TRBJ1-5|NA
TGCGCCAGCAGTCACAGGGACAGACAAAATCAGCCCCAGCATTTT
CASSHRDRQNQPQHF
>TRBV5-6|NA|TRBJ1-4|NA
TGTGCCAGCAGCTTGGCCCCTGCAACTAATGAAAAACTGTTTTTT
CASSLAPATNEKLFF
>TRBV6-5|NA|TRBJ1-4|NA
TGTGCCAGCAGTTACGGCAGGGGTCCGAATGAAAAACTGTTTTTT
CASSYGRGPNEKLFF
>TRBV6-6|NA|TRBJ1-3|few
TGTGCCAGCGGACCTGCGGGGGCAGCTCCTGGAAACACCATATATTTT
CASGPAGAAPGNTIYF
>TRBV6-1|NA|TRBJ2-5|NA
TGTGCCAGCAGTGAAAGAGCAGGGGCCATAAAAGAGACCCAGTACTTC
CASSERAGAIKETQYF
>TRBV5-6|NA|TRBJ2-2|NA
TGTGCCAGCAGCTTCTGGATCGGGGCGAACACCGGGGAGCTGTTTTTT
CASSFWIGANTGELFF
>TRBV28|NA|TRBJ2-7|NA
TGTGCCAGCAGTGAGGACAGATCCTACGAGCAGTACTTC
CASSEDRSYEQYF
>TRBV14|NA|TRBJ1-1|NA
TGTGCCAGCAGCCCAAAACCGGACAGTCGAGAAGCTTTCTTT
CASSPKPDSREAFF
>TRBV7-8|TRBD1|TRBJ2-1|NA
TGTGCCAGCAGCCAAAGTGGGCAGGGGGTCTGGGTGTTCTTC
CASSQSGQGVWVFF
>TRBV13|NA|TRBJ2-7|NA
TGTGCCAGCAGCTTAGAGGGGCAGCCCGGATACGAGCAGTACTTC
CASSLEGQPGYEQYF
>TRBV27|NA|TRBJ1-1|NA
TGTGCCAGCAGTCCCGGGGTGAACACTGAAGCTTTCTTT
CASSPGVNTEAFF
>TRBV4-3|NA|TRBJ1-2|NA
TGCGCCAGCAGCCAAGGACGGGTTAACTATGGCTACACCTTC
CASSQGRVNYGYTF
>TRBV28|NA|TRBJ1-5|NA
TGTGCCAGCAGTTTCCGGAGTGGGGGGAATCAGCCCCAGCATTTT
CASSFRSGGNQPQHF
>TRBV28|TRBD1|TRBJ2-7|NA
TGTGCCAGCAGTCCCGGGACAGGGTATACAGGGCAGTACTTC
CASSPGTGYTGQYF
>TRBV28|NA|TRBJ2-5|NA
TGTGCCAGCAGTTTCTTCCTAGGACAGCAAGAGACCCAGTACTTC
CASSFFLGQQETQYF
>TRBV19|TRBD1|TRBJ1-2|NA
TGTGCCAGCCTCCCCTACCCCGCAGGGGGTTATGGCTACACCTTC
CASLPYPAGGYGYTF
>TRBV28|NA|TRBJ1-2|few
TGTGCAACGACAACCCACTATGGCTACACCTTC
CATTTHYGYTF